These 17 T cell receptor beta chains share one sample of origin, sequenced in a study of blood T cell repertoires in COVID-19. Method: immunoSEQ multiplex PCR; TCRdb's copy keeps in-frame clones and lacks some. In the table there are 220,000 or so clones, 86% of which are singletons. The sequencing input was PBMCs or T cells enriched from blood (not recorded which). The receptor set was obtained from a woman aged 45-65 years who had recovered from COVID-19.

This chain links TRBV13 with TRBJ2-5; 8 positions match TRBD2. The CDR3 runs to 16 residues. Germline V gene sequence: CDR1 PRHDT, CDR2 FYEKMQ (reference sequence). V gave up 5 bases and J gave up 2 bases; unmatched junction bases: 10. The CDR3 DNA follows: TGTGCCAGCAGCGTTCGGGGGGGCCGACGGCAAGAGACCCAGTACTTC. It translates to CASSVRGGRRQETQYF.

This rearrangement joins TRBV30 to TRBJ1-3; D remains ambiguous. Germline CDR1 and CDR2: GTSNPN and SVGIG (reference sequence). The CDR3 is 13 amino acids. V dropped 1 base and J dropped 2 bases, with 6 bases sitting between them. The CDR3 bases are TGTGCCTGGAGTGGAGGGACTGGAAACACCATATATTTT. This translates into CAWSGGTGNTIYF.

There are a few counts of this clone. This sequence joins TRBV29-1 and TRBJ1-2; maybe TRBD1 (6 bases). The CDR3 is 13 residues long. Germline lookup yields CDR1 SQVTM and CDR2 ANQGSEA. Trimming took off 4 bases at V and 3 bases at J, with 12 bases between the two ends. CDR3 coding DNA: TGCAGCGTTGGAGGGGGAGGGGACTATGGCTACACCTTC. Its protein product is CSVGGGGDYGYTF.

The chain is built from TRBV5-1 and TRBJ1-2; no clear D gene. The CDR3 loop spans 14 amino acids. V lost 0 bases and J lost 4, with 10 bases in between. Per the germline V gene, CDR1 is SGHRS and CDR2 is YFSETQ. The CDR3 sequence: CASSLVEGVYGYTF. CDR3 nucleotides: TGCGCCAGCAGCTTGGTGGAGGGCGTCTATGGCTACACCTTC.

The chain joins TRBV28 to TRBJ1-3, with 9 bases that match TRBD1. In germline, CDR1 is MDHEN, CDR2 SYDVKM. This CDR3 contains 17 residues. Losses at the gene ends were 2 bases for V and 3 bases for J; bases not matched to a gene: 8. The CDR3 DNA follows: TGTGCCAGCAGTTTAACCGGGACAGGGTCTTATGGAAACACCATATATTTT. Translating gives CASSLTGTGSYGNTIYF. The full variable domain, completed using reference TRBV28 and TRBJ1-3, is DVKVTQSSRYLVKRTGEKVFLECVQDMDHENMFWYRQDPGLGLRLIYFSYDVKMKEKGDIPEGYSVSREKKERFSLILESASTNQTSMYLCASSLTGTGSYGNTIYFGEGSWLTVV.

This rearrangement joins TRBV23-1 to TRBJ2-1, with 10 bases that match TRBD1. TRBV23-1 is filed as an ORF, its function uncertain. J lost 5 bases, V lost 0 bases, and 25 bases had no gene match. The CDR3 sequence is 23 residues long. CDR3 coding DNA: TGCGCCAGCAGTCAATCTATAATCTATTTCTGGGACAGGGGACTAGTGGGGAACAATGAGCAGTTCTTC. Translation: CASSQSIIYFWDRGLVGNNEQFF.

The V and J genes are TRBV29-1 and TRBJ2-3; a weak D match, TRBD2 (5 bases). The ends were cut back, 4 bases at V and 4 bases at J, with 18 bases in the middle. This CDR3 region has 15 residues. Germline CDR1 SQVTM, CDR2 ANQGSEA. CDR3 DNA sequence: TGCAGCGTTGGCCCTCTAGAGGTCGGGGCAGATACGCAGTATTTT. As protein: CSVGPLEVGADTQYF.

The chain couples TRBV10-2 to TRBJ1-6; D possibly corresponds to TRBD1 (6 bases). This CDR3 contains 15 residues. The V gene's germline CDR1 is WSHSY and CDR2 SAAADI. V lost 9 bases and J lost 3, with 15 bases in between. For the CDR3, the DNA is TGCGCCAGTTCAACAGGGATTAGCTATAATTCACCCCTCCACTTT. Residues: CASSTGISYNSPLHF.

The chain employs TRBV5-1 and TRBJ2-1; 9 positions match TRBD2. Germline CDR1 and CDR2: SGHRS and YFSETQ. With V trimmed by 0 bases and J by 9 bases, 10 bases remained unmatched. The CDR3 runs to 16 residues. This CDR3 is CASSLDPSGILSEQFF. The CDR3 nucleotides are TGCGCCAGCAGCTTGGATCCTAGCGGGATTTTAAGTGAGCAGTTCTTC.

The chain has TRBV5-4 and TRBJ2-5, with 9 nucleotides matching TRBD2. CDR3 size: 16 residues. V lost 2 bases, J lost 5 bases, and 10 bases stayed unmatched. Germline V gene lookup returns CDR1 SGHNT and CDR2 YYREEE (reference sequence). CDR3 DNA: TGTGCCAGCAGCTTTAGGCGGGGGGGCCAGGGGGAGACCCAGTACTTC. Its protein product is CASSFRRGGQGETQYF.

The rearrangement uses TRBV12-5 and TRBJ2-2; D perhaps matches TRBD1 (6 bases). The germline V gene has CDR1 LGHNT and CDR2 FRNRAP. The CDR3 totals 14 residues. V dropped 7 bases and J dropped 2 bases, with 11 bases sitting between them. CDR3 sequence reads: CASVKDSNTGELFF. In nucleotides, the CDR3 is TGTGCTAGTGTTAAGGACAGTAACACCGGGGAGCTGTTTTTT.

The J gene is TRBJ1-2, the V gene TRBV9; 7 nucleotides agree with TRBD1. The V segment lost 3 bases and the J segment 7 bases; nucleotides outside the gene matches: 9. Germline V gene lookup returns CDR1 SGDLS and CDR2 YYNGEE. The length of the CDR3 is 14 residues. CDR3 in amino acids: CASSDGQVSGGYTF. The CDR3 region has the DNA TGTGCCAGCAGCGACGGACAGGTCTCTGGTGGCTACACCTTC.

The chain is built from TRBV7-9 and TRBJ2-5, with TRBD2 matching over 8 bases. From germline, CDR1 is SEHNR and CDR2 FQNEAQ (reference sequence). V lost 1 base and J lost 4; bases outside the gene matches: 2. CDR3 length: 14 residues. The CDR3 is CASSLGTSRETQYF. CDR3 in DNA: TGTGCCAGCAGCTTAGGGACTAGCAGAGAGACCCAGTACTTC.

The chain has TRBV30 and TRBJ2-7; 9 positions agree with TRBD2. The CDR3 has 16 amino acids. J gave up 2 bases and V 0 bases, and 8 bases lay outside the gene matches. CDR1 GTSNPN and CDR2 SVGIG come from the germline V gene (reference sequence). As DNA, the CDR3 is TGTGCCTGGAGTGTACTTCTGGCTAGCGGGACCTACGAGCAGTACTTC. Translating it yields CAWSVLLASGTYEQYF.

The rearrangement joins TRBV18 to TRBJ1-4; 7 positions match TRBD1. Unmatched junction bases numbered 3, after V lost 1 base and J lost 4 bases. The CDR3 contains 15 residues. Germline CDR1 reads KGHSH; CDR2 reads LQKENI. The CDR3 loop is CASSPRQGNNEKLFF. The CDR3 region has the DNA TGTGCCAGCTCACCACGACAGGGCAATAATGAAAAACTGTTTTTT.

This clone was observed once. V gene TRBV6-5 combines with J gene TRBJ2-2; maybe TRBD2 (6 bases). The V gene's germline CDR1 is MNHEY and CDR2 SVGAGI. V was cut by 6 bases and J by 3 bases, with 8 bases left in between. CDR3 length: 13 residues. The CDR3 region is CASSRRDTGELFF. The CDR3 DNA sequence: TGTGCCAGCAGCCGGAGGGACACCGGGGAGCTGTTTTTT.

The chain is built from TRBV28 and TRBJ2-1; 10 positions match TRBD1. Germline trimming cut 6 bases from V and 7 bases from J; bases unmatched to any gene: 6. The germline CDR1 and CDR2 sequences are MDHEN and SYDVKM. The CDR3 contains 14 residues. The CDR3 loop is CASSLTGGGNEQFF. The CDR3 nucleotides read TGTGCCAGCAGCCTGACAGGGGGCGGGAATGAGCAGTTCTTC. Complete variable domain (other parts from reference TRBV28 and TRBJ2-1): DVKVTQSSRYLVKRTGEKVFLECVQDMDHENMFWYRQDPGLGLRLIYFSYDVKMKEKGDIPEGYSVSREKKERFSLILESASTNQTSMYLCASSLTGGGNEQFFGPGTRLTVL.